This entry features one T cell receptor (beta chain) sequence. Its antigen is currently not known. The record has no base qualities; no much larger clone is one base away. The CDR1 and CDR2 encoded by the germline V gene are KGHSH and LQKENI. The CDR3 spans 15 residues, from the cysteine through the phenylalanine. Of all the DNA, just the CDR3 is kept, 45 bases in frame from base 1. The junction shows trimming of 6 bases on V and 0 bases on J, plus 12 bases between the germline ends. This entry is derived from a study of blood T cell repertoires in COVID-19 (dated by TCRdb to 2018 to 2021). Regarding the research as a whole: Collaborator samples came from the United States, Italy and Spain and covered acute and convalescent phases of COVID-19. Deeply sampled blood TCRbeta repertoires from subjects exposed to, actively infected with, or recovered from COVID-19 were included in the dataset. The repertoires were released in a freely available public database intended as a resource for research on the immune response to SARS-CoV-2. The prospective study material was composed of cDNA or gDNA derived from T cells, B-cell-depleted T cells, or PBMCs. Nearly every sample came with metadata listing a de-identified subject ID, COVID-19 status, age in years and sex. Samples came from the ongoing ImmuneRACE study (first 160 participants) plus 1,254 subjects from 6 global collaborators. HLA class I and class II types, where available, came from metadata supplied by the sample provider rather than from assay-based typing. Study-wide conclusions, independent of this receptor: The quantity of clinical and demographic metadata differed by source and by participant and was supplied without curation.

Collaborating institutions collected whole blood in K2EDTA tubes following their own protocols. For TCRbeta analysis, collaborators shipped samples as frozen whole blood, isolated PBMCs, or DNA extracted from either of those sample types. The immunoSEQ Assay, a bias-controlled multiplex PCR, was used to amplify TCRbeta CDR3 regions from genomic DNA. From the authors' description of their analysis: The number of nucleated cells in each sample was estimated from the amplification of reference gene primers within the assay. To quantify the absolute abundance of each unique TCRbeta CDR3 rearrangement, sequence reads were collapsed and filtered. For each sample, productive Simpson clonality was calculated by taking the square root of Simpson's diversity index across productive rearrangements. This immuneACCESS table, as held by TCRdb, lists in-frame sequences with V and J called but not all clones. Of the missing ones, under half trace to an unresolved V gene in checked studies; the others have no known cause. V, J and clone size are those of that table, while D and trimming were read from the DNA. Within this sample are 65,000 to 90,000 clones, with 80% to 85% of them counted one time only. Approximately 29% of the sample goes to the ten largest clones.

The sequence derives from a human donor in a cohort sampled during active COVID-19. Material: peripheral blood. The chain is made from TRBV18 and TRBJ2-1; the D gene cannot be named for sure. Here is the DNA: TGTGCCAGCTCTCCATCCCCCAGCTCCTACAATGAGCAGTTCTTC. This sequence encodes CASSPSPSSYNEQFF.